This record covers a single TCR beta chain. The record originates from a study of cytomegalovirus exposure and HLA in healthy donors. The repertoire was sequenced with immunoSEQ multiplex PCR; TCRdb's copy has only in-frame clones and lacks some. The sample shows 200,000 to 250,000 clones, roughly 87% of them seen only once. This CDR3 region has 14 residues. With 7 bases removed from V and 6 bases from J, the gap between germline ends came to 18 bases. In germline, CDR1 is MNHEY, CDR2 SVGAGI. The sequenced sample was PBMCs. This chain joins TRBV6-5 and TRBJ1-2; no definite D call. The sequence came from a woman between 18 and 29 years old in good health and CMV-seropositive. The CDR3 reads CASTHNTKENGYTF. CDR3 coding DNA: TGTGCCAGCACCCATAATACTAAGGAGAATGGCTACACCTTC.